The 15 T cell receptor beta chains presented below share a single source sample, sequenced in a study of a mutant IDH1 vaccine in newly diagnosed glioma. These receptors have no identified antigens. The time point denotes: week 35, safety follow-up. Each vaccine dose was 300 ug of mutant IDH1 20-mer peptide, with topical imiquimod. Clones were read by immunoSEQ multiplex PCR, and TCRdb kept only the in-frame ones, dropping some. The sample contains about 74,000 clones, around nine tenths of which appear only once. The source was PBMCs, collected from a glioma patient whose treatment included an IDH1 peptide vaccine. The receptors were gathered from a young man with glioma.

The chain carries TRBV7-9 and TRBJ2-7, with 8 bases aligning to TRBD1. With V trimmed by 5 bases and J by 6 bases, 3 bases remained unmatched. This CDR3 comprises 12 residues. CDR1 and CDR2 (germline): SEHNR, FQNEAQ (reference sequence). The CDR3 DNA sequence: TGTGCCAGCAGCGGACAGGGCGGCGAGCAGTACTTC. This translates into CASSGQGGEQYF. The full variable domain, completed using reference TRBV7-9 and TRBJ2-7, is DTGVSQNPRHKITKRGQNVTFRCDPISEHNRLYWYRQTLGQGPEFLTYFQNEAQLEKSRLLSDRFSAERPKGSFSTLEIQRTEQGDSAMYLCASSGQGGEQYFGPGTRLTVT.

This clone was counted once. This sequence joins TRBV15 and TRBJ1-6; D gene ambiguous. The CDR3 sequence is 15 residues long. Looked up from germline, CDR1 is LNHNV and CDR2 is YYDKDF (reference sequence). V was pared by 0 bases and J by 7 bases, with 10 bases between. CDR3 residues: CATSRDKGGNSPLHF. In DNA form, the CDR3 reads TGTGCCACCAGCAGAGATAAGGGTGGGAATTCACCCCTCCACTTT.

In DNA form, the CDR3 reads TGTGCCAGCTCACCGGGACTTGTCTCCTACGAGCAGTACTTC. Residues: CASSPGLVSYEQYF. This chain joins TRBV18 and TRBJ2-7; perhaps TRBD2 as D (6 bases). The ends were cut back, 3 bases at V and 0 bases at J, with 9 bases in the middle. This CDR3 has 14 amino acids. Germline CDR1 and CDR2: KGHSH and LQKENI.

This rearrangement joins TRBV4-2 to TRBJ1-1, with 10 nucleotides matching TRBD1. Germline trimming cut 6 bases from V and 5 bases from J; bases unmatched to any gene: 9. Germline CDR1 LGHNA, CDR2 YNFKEQ. The CDR3 extends over 15 amino acids. The CDR3 DNA sequence: TGTGCCAGCAGTCCCCCCGGGACAGGGGAGACTGAAGCTTTCTTT. This codes for CASSPPGTGETEAFF.

The chain employs TRBV6-1 and TRBJ2-1; D is undetermined. The CDR3 is made up of 11 amino acids. The V gene lost 11 bases and the J gene lost 8 bases, with 13 bases spanning the gap. Germline assignment: CDR1 MNHNS and CDR2 SASEGT. Here the CDR3 reads CACSLGDEQFF. DNA for the CDR3: TGTGCCTGCTCCTTAGGAGATGAGCAGTTCTTC.

The rearrangement joins TRBV7-9 to TRBJ2-3, with TRBD1 matching over 9 bases. J was trimmed by 7 bases and V by 4 bases; bases with no gene match: 6. The V gene's germline CDR1 is SEHNR and CDR2 FQNEAQ (reference sequence). This CDR3 has 14 residues. As DNA, the CDR3 is TGTGCCAGCAGCTCCGGGACAGGGTTTAATACGCAGTATTTT. Translating gives CASSSGTGFNTQYF.

The count of this clone is one. The chain uses TRBV7-3 and TRBJ2-2, with 10 bases lining up with TRBD2. Germline CDR1 SGHTA, CDR2 FQGTGA. The CDR3 runs to 17 residues. With 4 bases clipped from V and 0 bases from J, the junction kept 5 bases outside the gene matches. The CDR3 is CASSSYGTSANTGELFF. CDR3 nucleotides: TGTGCCAGCAGCTCATATGGGACTAGCGCGAACACCGGGGAGCTGTTTTTT.

The chain combines TRBV29-1 with TRBJ2-7; D uncertain. Germline V gene lookup returns CDR1 SQVTM and CDR2 ANQGSEA. V was trimmed by 4 bases and J by 1 base, leaving 8 bases between them. The CDR3 has 12 residues. CDR3 loop: CSVGPTSYEQYF. CDR3 nucleotide sequence: TGCAGCGTTGGGCCTACATCCTACGAGCAGTACTTC.

V usage is TRBV6-1 and J usage is TRBJ1-1, with D maybe TRBD1 (5 bases). The CDR3 is made up of 16 amino acids. The V end was cut by 1 base, the J end by 1 base, with 13 bases between. Germline V gene data show CDR1 as MNHNS and CDR2 as SASEGT. This CDR3 reads CASSEDWGMGNTEAFF. CDR3 nucleotides: TGTGCCAGCAGTGAAGATTGGGGGATGGGGAACACTGAAGCTTTCTTT.

The rearrangement uses TRBV2 and TRBJ1-1, with D maybe TRBD1 (5 bases). This CDR3 contains 14 residues. Trimming removed 0 bases from V and 10 bases from J, with 15 bases in between. Germline V gene sequence: CDR1 SNHLY, CDR2 FYNNEI. The CDR3, as DNA: TGTGCCAGCAGTGAAGCAGGGGAGTGGTGGGGAGCTTTCTTT. This translates into CASSEAGEWWGAFF. Combining the CDR3 with reference TRBV2 and TRBJ1-1 gives the whole variable domain EPEVTQTPSHQVTQMGQEVILRCVPISNHLYFYWYRQILGQKVEFLVSFYNNEISEKSEIFDDQFSVERPDGSNFTLKIRSTKLEDSAMYFCASSEAGEWWGAFFGQGTRLTVV.

The chain links TRBV5-5 to TRBJ2-3, with TRBD1 matching over 7 bases. V dropped 5 bases and J dropped 6; count of bases not matched to a gene: 9. CDR3 length equals 14 residues. The germline CDR1 and CDR2 sequences are SGHKS and YYEKEE (reference sequence). The CDR3 sequence: CASRLGQAADTQYF. The CDR3 nucleotides are TGTGCCAGCAGATTAGGACAGGCCGCGGATACGCAGTATTTT.

This chain connects TRBV30 to TRBJ2-7, with TRBD2 as a possible D gene (5 bases). Germline V lookup: CDR1 GTSNPN, CDR2 SVGIG (reference sequence). CDR3 length equals 16 residues. V was clipped by 3 bases and J by 1 base, with 19 bases between them. This CDR3 is CAWSPGRGRPSYEQYF. CDR3 coding DNA: TGTGCCTGGAGCCCCGGGCGCGGGCGGCCTTCCTACGAGCAGTACTTC.

This rearrangement joins TRBV6-6 to TRBJ1-6; D remains ambiguous. This CDR3 contains 13 residues. The V and J ends lost 7 bases and 5 bases respectively, with 9 bases between them. The germline CDR1 and CDR2 sequences are MNHNY and SVGAGI (reference sequence). The CDR3 region is CASTPRNNSPLHF. DNA for the CDR3: TGTGCCAGCACCCCTCGAAATAATTCACCCCTCCACTTT.

A few counts support this clone. The gene calls are TRBV4-1 and TRBJ1-2; 12 bases are a match to TRBD1. V lost 3 bases, J lost 8 bases, and 10 bases stayed unmatched. The CDR3 covers 16 residues. CDR1 is MGHRA, CDR2 YSYEKL, per germline. As DNA, the CDR3 is TGCGCCAGCAGCCAGCTTCCGGGACAGGGGGCGCTGGGCTACACCTTC. Its protein is CASSQLPGQGALGYTF.

V usage is TRBV20-1 and J usage is TRBJ2-7; D unresolved. This CDR3 region has 10 residues. CDR1 is DFQATT and CDR2 is SNEGSKA in the germline V gene (reference sequence). With 6 bases removed from V and 2 bases from J, the gap between germline ends came to 5 bases. CDR3 residues: CSALPYEQYF. In nucleotides, the CDR3 is TGCAGTGCCCTTCCCTACGAGCAGTACTTC.